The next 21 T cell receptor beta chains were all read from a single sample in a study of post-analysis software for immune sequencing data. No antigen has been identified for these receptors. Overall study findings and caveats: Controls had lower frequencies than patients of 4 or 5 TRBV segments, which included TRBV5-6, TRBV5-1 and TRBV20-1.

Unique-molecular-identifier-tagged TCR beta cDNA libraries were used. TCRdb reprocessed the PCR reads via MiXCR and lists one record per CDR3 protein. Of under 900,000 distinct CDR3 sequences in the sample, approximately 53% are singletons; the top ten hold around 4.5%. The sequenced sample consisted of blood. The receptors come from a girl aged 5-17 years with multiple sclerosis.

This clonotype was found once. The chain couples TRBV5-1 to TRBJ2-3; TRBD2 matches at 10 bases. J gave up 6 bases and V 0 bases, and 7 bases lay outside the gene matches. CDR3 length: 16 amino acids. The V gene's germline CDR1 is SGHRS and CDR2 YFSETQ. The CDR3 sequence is CASSLDLAGGPDTQYF. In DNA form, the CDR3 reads TGCGCCAGCAGCTTGGATTTAGCGGGGGGCCCCGATACGCAGTATTTT. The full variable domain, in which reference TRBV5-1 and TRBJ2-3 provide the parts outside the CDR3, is KAGVTQTPRYLIKTRGQQVTLSCSPISGHRSVSWYQQTPGQGLQFLFEYFSETQRNKGNFPGRFSGRQFSNSRSEMNVSTLELGDSALYLCASSLDLAGGPDTQYFGPGTRLTVL.

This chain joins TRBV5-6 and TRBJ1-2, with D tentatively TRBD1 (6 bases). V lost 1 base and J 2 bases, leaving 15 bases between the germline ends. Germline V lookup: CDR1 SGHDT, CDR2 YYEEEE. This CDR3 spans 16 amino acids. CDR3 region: CASSLLNGGQNYGYTF. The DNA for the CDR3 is TGTGCCAGCAGCTTGTTAAACGGGGGGCAGAACTATGGCTACACCTTC.

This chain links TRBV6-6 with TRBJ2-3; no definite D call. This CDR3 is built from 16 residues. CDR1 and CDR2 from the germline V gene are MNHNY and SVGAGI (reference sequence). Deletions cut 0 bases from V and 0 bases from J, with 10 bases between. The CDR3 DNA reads TGTGCCAGCAGTTACTCACCCGTCCCGAGCACAGATACGCAGTATTTT. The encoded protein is CASSYSPVPSTDTQYF.

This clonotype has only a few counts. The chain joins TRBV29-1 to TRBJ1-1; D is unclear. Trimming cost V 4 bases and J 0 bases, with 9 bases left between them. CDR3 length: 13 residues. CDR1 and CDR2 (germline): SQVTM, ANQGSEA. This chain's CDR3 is CSVAQLLNTEAFF. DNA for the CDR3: TGCAGCGTTGCACAGCTCTTGAACACTGAAGCTTTCTTT.

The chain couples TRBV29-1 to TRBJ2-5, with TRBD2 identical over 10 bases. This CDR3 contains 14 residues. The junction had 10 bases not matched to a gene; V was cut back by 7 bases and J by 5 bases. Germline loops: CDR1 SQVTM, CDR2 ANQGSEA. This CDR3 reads CSGAEAGGRETQYF. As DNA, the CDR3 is TGCAGCGGAGCAGAAGCGGGAGGGAGGGAGACCCAGTACTTC.

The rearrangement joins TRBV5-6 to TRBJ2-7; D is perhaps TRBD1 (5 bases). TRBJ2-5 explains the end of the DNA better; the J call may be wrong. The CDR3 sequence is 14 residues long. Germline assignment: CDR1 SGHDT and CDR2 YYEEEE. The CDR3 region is CASSPSAGRETQYF. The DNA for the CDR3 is TGTGCCAGCAGCCCCTCCGCAGGGCGGGAGACCCAGTACTTC.

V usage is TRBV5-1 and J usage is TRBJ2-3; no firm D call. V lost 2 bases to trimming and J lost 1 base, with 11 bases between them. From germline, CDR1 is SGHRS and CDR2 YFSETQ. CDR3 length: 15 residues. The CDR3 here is CASSLPLLGTDTQYF. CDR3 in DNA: TGCGCCAGCAGCTTACCACTATTAGGCACAGATACGCAGTATTTT.

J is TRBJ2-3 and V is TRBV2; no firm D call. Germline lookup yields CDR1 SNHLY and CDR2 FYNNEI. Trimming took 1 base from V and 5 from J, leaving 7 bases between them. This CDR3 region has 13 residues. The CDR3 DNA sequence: TGTGCCAGCAGTGAAGGACGGAGAGATACGCAGTATTTT. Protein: CASSEGRRDTQYF.

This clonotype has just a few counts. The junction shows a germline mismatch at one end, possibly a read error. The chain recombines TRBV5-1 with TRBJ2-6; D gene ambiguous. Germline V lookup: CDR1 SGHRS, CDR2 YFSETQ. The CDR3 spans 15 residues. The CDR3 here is CASSLASSGANVLTF. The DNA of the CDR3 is TGTGCCAGCAGCCTCGCTAGCTCTGGGGCCAACGTCCTGACTTTC.

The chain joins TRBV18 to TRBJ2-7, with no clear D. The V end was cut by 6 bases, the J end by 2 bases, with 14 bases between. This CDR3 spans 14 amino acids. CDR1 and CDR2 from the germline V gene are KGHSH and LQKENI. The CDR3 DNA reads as TGTGCCAGCTCCGGACGTGGGTCAGCCTACGAGCAGTACTTC. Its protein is CASSGRGSAYEQYF.

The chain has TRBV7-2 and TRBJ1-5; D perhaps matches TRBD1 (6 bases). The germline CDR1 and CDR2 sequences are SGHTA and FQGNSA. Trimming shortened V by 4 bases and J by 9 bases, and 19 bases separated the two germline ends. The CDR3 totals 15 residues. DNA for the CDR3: TGTGCCAGCAGCTCAAAGGGGGGTGGGAATGCGCCCCAGCATTTT. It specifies CASSSKGGGNAPQHF.

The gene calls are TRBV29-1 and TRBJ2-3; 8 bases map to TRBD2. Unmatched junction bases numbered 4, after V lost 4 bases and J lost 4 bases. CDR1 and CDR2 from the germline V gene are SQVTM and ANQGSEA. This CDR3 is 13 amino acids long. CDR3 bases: TGCAGCGTTGGCGGGGGGAGAGCAGATACGCAGTATTTT. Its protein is CSVGGGRADTQYF.

The CDR3 sequence is CAWSPTGYSYNEQFF. In DNA form, the CDR3 reads TGTGCCTGGAGTCCAACAGGATATTCCTACAATGAGCAGTTCTTC. J is TRBJ2-1 and V is TRBV30, with TRBD1 as a possible D gene (5 bases). This CDR3 spans 15 amino acids. Trimming shortened V by 2 bases and J by 1 base, and 12 bases separated the two germline ends. Germline V gene sequence: CDR1 GTSNPN, CDR2 SVGIG (reference sequence).

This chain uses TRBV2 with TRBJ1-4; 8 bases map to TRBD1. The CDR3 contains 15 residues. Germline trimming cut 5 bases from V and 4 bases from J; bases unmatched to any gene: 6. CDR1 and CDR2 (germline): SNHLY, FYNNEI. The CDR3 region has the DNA TGTGCCAGCAGTCCACGGACAGGGATTAATGAAAAACTGTTTTTT. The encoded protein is CASSPRTGINEKLFF. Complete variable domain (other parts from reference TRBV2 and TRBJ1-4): EPEVTQTPSHQVTQMGQEVILRCVPISNHLYFYWYRQILGQKVEFLVSFYNNEISEKSEIFDDQFSVERPDGSNFTLKIRSTKLEDSAMYFCASSPRTGINEKLFFGSGTQLSVL.

The CDR3 DNA reads as TGTGCCAGCAGCCAAGTCGAGGGTAGCACTGAAGCTTTCTTT. This codes for CASSQVEGSTEAFF. This chain links TRBV4-2 with TRBJ1-1; unclear D gene. The germline gives CDR1 LGHNA, CDR2 YNFKEQ. This CDR3 comprises 14 residues. Between the trimmed V and J ends, which lost 1 base and 4 bases, there was a span of 10 bases.

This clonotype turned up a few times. The CDR3 reads CSANRRTGSNQPQHF. The CDR3, as DNA: TGCAGTGCGAACAGACGGACAGGGAGCAATCAGCCCCAGCATTTT. The genes are TRBV20-1 and TRBJ1-5, with 8 bases fitting TRBD1. Trimming took 6 bases from V and 1 from J; bases not matched to a gene: 8. The V gene's germline CDR1 is DFQATT and CDR2 SNEGSKA (reference sequence). The CDR3 has 15 amino acids.

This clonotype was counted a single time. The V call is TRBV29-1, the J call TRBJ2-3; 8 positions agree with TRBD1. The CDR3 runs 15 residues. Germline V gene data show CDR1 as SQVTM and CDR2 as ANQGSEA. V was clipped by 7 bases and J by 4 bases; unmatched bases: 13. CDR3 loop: CSAGLRQGRSDTQYF. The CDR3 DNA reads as TGCAGCGCCGGATTAAGACAGGGGCGGTCAGATACGCAGTATTTT.

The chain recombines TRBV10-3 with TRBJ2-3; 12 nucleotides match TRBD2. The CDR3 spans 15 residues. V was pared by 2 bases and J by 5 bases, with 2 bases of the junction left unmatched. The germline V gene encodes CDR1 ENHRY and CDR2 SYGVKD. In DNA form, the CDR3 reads TGTGCCATCAGTGAGCTAGCGGGAGGGGGAGATACGCAGTATTTT. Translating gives CAISELAGGGDTQYF.

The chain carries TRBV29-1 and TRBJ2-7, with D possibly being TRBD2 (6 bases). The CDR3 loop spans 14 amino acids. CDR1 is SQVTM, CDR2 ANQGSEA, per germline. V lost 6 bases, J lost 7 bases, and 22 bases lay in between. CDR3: CSVDLVTSHNEQYF. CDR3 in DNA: TGCAGCGTCGACCTCGTGACTAGTCACAATGAGCAGTACTTC.

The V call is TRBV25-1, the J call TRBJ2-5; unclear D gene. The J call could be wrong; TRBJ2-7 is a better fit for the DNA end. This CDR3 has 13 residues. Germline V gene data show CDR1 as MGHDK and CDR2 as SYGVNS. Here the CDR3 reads CASSEENHYEQYF. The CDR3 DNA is TGTGCCAGCAGTGAGGAAAACCACTACGAGCAGTACTTC.

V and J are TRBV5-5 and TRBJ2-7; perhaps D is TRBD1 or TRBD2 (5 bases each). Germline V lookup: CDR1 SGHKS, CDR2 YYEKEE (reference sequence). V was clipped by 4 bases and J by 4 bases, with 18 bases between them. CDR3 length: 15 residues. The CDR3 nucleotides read TGTGCCAGCAGCCTCCCCCCGGGACCCCAATACGAGCAGTACTTC. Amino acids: CASSLPPGPQYEQYF.